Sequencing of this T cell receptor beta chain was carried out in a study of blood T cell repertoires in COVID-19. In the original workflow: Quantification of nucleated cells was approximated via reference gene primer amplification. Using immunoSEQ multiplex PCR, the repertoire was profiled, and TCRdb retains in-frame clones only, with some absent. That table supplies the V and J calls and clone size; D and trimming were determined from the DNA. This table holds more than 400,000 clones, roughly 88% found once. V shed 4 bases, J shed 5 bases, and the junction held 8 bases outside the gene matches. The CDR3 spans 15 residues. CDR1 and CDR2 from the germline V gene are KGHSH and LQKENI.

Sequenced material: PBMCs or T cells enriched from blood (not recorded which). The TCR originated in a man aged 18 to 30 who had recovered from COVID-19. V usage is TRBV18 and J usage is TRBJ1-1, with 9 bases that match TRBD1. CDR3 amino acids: CASSRRDRERTEAFF. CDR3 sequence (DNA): TGTGCCAGCTCACGGAGGGACAGGGAACGTACTGAAGCTTTCTTT.